The 23 T cell receptor beta chains below all came from one sample that was sequenced in a study of CD8+ T cells in alopecia areata. Following extraction, RNA underwent reverse transcription to cDNA, which served as the sequencing template. Sequencing used immunoSEQ multiplex PCR; TCRdb keeps in-frame clones, though not all of them. The data show 140,000 to 150,000 clones, around two thirds seen once. The sequenced material came from CD8+ T cells sorted from blood. Every receptor here comes from a human donor in good health.

The chain carries TRBV4-1 and TRBJ2-7; the match to TRBD1 covers 8 bases. This CDR3 is built from 15 residues. The V gene's germline CDR1 is MGHRA and CDR2 YSYEKL. Germline trimming cut 1 base from V and 0 bases from J; bases unmatched to any gene: 2. As DNA, the CDR3 is TGCGCCAGCAGCCAAGTCGACAGGGGCTCCTACGAGCAGTACTTC. Translation gives CASSQVDRGSYEQYF.

This clone has more than one count but fewer than ten. CDR3 loop: CASSGAAYNEQFF. CDR3 sequence (DNA): TGCGCCAGCAGTGGGGCCGCCTACAATGAGCAGTTCTTC. This chain uses TRBV10-2 with TRBJ2-1; no firm D call. Germline CDR1 reads WSHSY; CDR2 reads SAAADI. V lost 4 bases to trimming and J lost 2 bases, with 6 bases between them. The CDR3 has 13 amino acids.

This chain links TRBV18 with TRBJ2-5, with D unclear. The germline V and J ends were trimmed by 3 bases and 4 bases, with 3 bases remaining between them. The CDR3 length is 11 residues. Germline CDR1 KGHSH, CDR2 LQKENI. Here the CDR3 reads CASSPRETQYF. CDR3 bases: TGTGCCAGCTCACCTCGAGAGACCCAGTACTTC.

The rearrangement joins TRBV5-1 to TRBJ2-1; D is uncertain. The V end lost 1 base, the J end lost 10 bases, and 9 bases lay between the germline ends. The length of the CDR3 is 12 residues. CDR1 and CDR2 from the germline V gene are SGHRS and YFSETQ. CDR3 DNA: TGCGCCAGCAGCTTGTTTGTAGGCGAGCAGTTCTTC. This translates into CASSLFVGEQFF.

J is TRBJ2-1 and V is TRBV5-1; D possibly corresponds to TRBD1 (6 bases). Trimming pared 1 base from V and 4 bases from J, leaving 9 bases between. This CDR3 has 14 residues. Germline CDR1 SGHRS, CDR2 YFSETQ. CDR3 amino acids: CASSLWTAYNEQFF. Here the CDR3 DNA reads TGCGCCAGCAGCTTGTGGACAGCATACAATGAGCAGTTCTTC.

The chain has TRBV29-1 and TRBJ2-7; D gene ambiguous. Trimming stripped 6 bases from V and 0 bases from J, with 12 bases between. The CDR3 contains 13 residues. Germline V lookup: CDR1 SQVTM, CDR2 ANQGSEA. The CDR3 DNA is TGCAGCGTGGTCGCAATGAGCTCCTACGAGCAGTACTTC. It specifies CSVVAMSSYEQYF.

The chain links TRBV29-1 to TRBJ1-2; 8 positions agree with TRBD1. V was clipped by 6 bases and J by 1 base; unmatched bases: 10. The CDR3 is 15 residues long. Germline loops: CDR1 SQVTM, CDR2 ANQGSEA. Here the CDR3 DNA reads TGCAGCGTCGTTATCCGGGACAGGAGTAACTATGGCTACACCTTC. As protein: CSVVIRDRSNYGYTF.

The chain combines TRBV29-1 with TRBJ1-2; D is unresolved. Germline V gene data show CDR1 as SQVTM and CDR2 as ANQGSEA. There are 11 residues in the CDR3. CDR3 sequence: CSIPREDGYTF. The CDR3 region has the DNA TGCAGTATACCCCGGGAGGACGGCTACACCTTC.

V and J are TRBV27 and TRBJ2-5; 10 nucleotides agree with TRBD1. After removal of 5 bases from V and 5 bases from J, the junction contained 8 bases not matched to a gene. In germline, CDR1 is MNHEY, CDR2 SMNVEV (reference sequence). The CDR3 length is 15 residues. The CDR3 here is CASSLPGQGIETQYF. The CDR3 region has the DNA TGTGCCAGCAGTCTTCCGGGACAGGGGATCGAGACCCAGTACTTC.

This clone turned up a few times. The rearrangement links TRBV6-5 to TRBJ2-7, with TRBD2 identical over 10 bases. This CDR3 has 16 amino acids. Germline-derived CDR1 and CDR2 are MNHEY and SVGAGI. With V trimmed by 2 bases and J by 5 bases, 9 bases remained unmatched. The CDR3 coding sequence is TGTGCCAGCAGTTACACTTTTCTAGCGGGAGAGGACGAGCAGTACTTC. It encodes CASSYTFLAGEDEQYF.

A single count supports this clone. This rearrangement joins TRBV25-1 to TRBJ2-7, with a tentative D call TRBD2 (7 bases). This CDR3 is built from 13 residues. V lost 7 bases, J lost 2 bases, and 12 bases lay in between. CDR1 is MGHDK, CDR2 SYGVNS, per germline. This chain's CDR3 is CASKGGKTYEQYF. Here the CDR3 DNA reads TGTGCCAGCAAGGGGGGGAAAACCTACGAGCAGTACTTC.

This clone showed up just a few times. The rearrangement uses TRBV9 and TRBJ1-5; TRBD1 might be the D (5 bases). The CDR3 is made up of 16 amino acids. V was shortened by 4 bases and J by 5 bases, with 19 bases between the two germline ends. CDR1 and CDR2 from the germline V gene are SGDLS and YYNGEE. CDR3 in amino acids: CASSPRGERGDQPQHF. The DNA of the CDR3 is TGTGCCAGCAGCCCCAGAGGGGAGAGGGGTGATCAGCCCCAGCATTTT.

The rearrangement joins TRBV4-1 to TRBJ2-5; D remains unclear. Near its end, the DNA agrees better with TRBJ2-7, so the J call may be wrong. This CDR3 spans 13 amino acids. Germline lookup yields CDR1 MGHRA and CDR2 YSYEKL. CDR3 residues: CASSQVGSNEQYF. Written as DNA, the CDR3 is TGCGCCAGCAGCCAAGTCGGCAGTAACGAGCAGTACTTC.

DNA of the CDR3: TGTGCCTGGGACCTCCCAGAGACTGGAAACACCATATATTTT. Encoded protein: CAWDLPETGNTIYF. The chain uses TRBV30 and TRBJ1-3; D unclear. The CDR3 spans 14 residues. The V end lost 5 bases, the J end lost 2 bases, and 13 bases lay between the germline ends. The germline V gene has CDR1 GTSNPN and CDR2 SVGIG (reference sequence).

The gene calls are TRBV5-1 and TRBJ2-1, with 13 bases aligning to TRBD2. Trimming removed 4 bases from V and 9 bases from J; junction bases left unmatched: 4. Germline-derived CDR1 and CDR2 are SGHRS and YFSETQ. This CDR3 contains 14 residues. CDR3 coding DNA: TGCGCCAGCAGCGGGGGACTAGCGGGAACTGAGCAGTTCTTC. This codes for CASSGGLAGTEQFF. Full variable domain (outside the CDR3, taken from reference TRBV5-1 and TRBJ2-1): KAGVTQTPRYLIKTRGQQVTLSCSPISGHRSVSWYQQTPGQGLQFLFEYFSETQRNKGNFPGRFSGRQFSNSRSEMNVSTLELGDSALYLCASSGGLAGTEQFFGPGTRLTVL.

The chain is built from TRBV7-2 and TRBJ1-2, with a tentative D call TRBD1 (5 bases). Trimming pared 5 bases from V and 4 bases from J, leaving 17 bases between. The germline CDR1 and CDR2 sequences are SGHTA and FQGNSA. This CDR3 is built from 15 residues. The CDR3 protein is CASSTYQGPAYGYTF. The DNA of the CDR3 is TGTGCCAGCAGCACTTACCAGGGACCCGCCTATGGCTACACCTTC. Supplemented by reference TRBV7-2 and TRBJ1-2, the full variable domain reads GAGVSQSPSNKVTEKGKDVELRCDPISGHTALYWYRQSLGQGLEFLIYFQGNSAPDKSGLPSDRFSAERTGGSVSTLTIQRTQQEDSAVYLCASSTYQGPAYGYTFGSGTRLTVV.

The chain carries TRBV5-1 and TRBJ2-5; D gene ambiguous. Germline lookup yields CDR1 SGHRS and CDR2 YFSETQ. The V and J ends lost 0 bases and 5 bases respectively, with 8 bases between them. The CDR3 loop spans 13 amino acids. The CDR3 region has the DNA TGCGCCAGCAGCTTGGCTCTTGAGGAGACCCAGTACTTC. It is translated as CASSLALEETQYF.

The genes are TRBV30 and TRBJ2-2; tentatively, D is TRBD2 (6 bases). V lost 0 bases and J lost 5, with 10 bases in between. The CDR3 loop spans 14 amino acids. The V gene's germline CDR1 is GTSNPN and CDR2 SVGIG (reference sequence). CDR3 residues: CAWSVISGTGELFF. Here the CDR3 DNA reads TGTGCCTGGAGTGTAATTAGCGGAACCGGGGAGCTGTTTTTT.

Concerning this clone itself: The identical CDR3 is also encoded by other nucleotide sequences in the sample. The chain employs TRBV9 and TRBJ2-7, with 9 bases fitting TRBD1. The V gene end was trimmed by 3 bases and the J gene end by 0 bases; junction bases not matched to a gene: 1. CDR3 size: 14 residues. Looked up from germline, CDR1 is SGDLS and CDR2 is YYNGEE. The CDR3 nucleotides are TGTGCCAGCAGCGCGACAGGGGGCTCCTACGAGCAGTACTTC. Protein sequence: CASSATGGSYEQYF.

The V and J genes are TRBV20-1 and TRBJ1-1; D remains unclear. Per germline, CDR1 DFQATT and CDR2 SNEGSKA (reference sequence). CDR3 length equals 11 residues. Trimming pared 3 bases from V and 11 bases from J, leaving 13 bases between. In DNA form, the CDR3 reads TGCAGTGCTAGCCCCCACGATACGGCTTTCTTT. It translates to CSASPHDTAFF.

The gene calls are TRBV7-2 and TRBJ2-7, with 11 bases that match TRBD2. Germline CDR1 and CDR2: SGHTA and FQGNSA. Trimming at V came to 5 bases and at J to 5 bases, leaving 8 bases not matched to a gene. The CDR3 covers 15 residues. CDR3 in amino acids: CASSDGSGRVDEQYF. The CDR3 nucleotides are TGTGCCAGCAGCGACGGTAGCGGGAGGGTGGACGAGCAGTACTTC.

The chain links TRBV28 to TRBJ2-1; 11 nucleotides line up with TRBD2. Losses at the gene ends were 4 bases for V and 9 bases for J; bases not matched to a gene: 8. In germline, CDR1 is MDHEN, CDR2 SYDVKM. CDR3 size: 15 residues. The chain's CDR3 is CASSSGTSGFVEQFF. In DNA, the CDR3 is TGTGCCAGCAGTTCCGGGACTAGCGGTTTCGTTGAGCAGTTCTTC.

J is TRBJ1-3 and V is TRBV27; D is unclear. Per germline, CDR1 MNHEY and CDR2 SMNVEV (reference sequence). V dropped 8 bases and J dropped 4 bases, with 6 bases sitting between them. The CDR3 totals 11 residues. In DNA form, the CDR3 reads TGTGCCAGCGGGCGGGGAAACACCATATATTTT. Translating it yields CASGRGNTIYF.